This is a list of T cell receptor beta chains from one sample in a study of a mutant IDH1 vaccine in newly diagnosed glioma. These receptors are not linked to any known antigen. Assay used: immunoSEQ multiplex PCR; TCRdb lists only in-frame clones, some missing. The sample holds 58,000 or so clones, 87% seen once. This specimen consisted of PBMCs, obtained from a glioma patient whose treatment included an IDH1 peptide vaccine. Source of these receptors: a man in his forties with glioma. Both conserved end residues are part of each CDR3. D genes are given only for firm matches. Part of the rows lack a size; the others show once, few, many or a class for expanded clones.

clone_size	v_call	d_call	j_call	cdr3_nt	cdr3_aa
NA	TRBV7-9	NA	TRBJ1-2	TGTGCCAGCAGCTTAGCGGGCAGGGATCCGTACACCTTC	CASSLAGRDPYTF
few	TRBV7-9	NA	TRBJ1-2	TGTGCCAGCAGCCGGCCACAAGGGGGTGGCTACACCTTC	CASSRPQGGGYTF
NA	TRBV21-1	NA	TRBJ2-4	TGTGCCAGCAGCAAAGGAGGGGTATTTACGGGGGCCAAAAACATTCAGTACTTC	CASSKGGVFTGAKNIQYF
NA	TRBV7-2	TRBD2	TRBJ2-5	TGTGCCAGCAGCTTCACGCTAGCGGGAGAGACCCAGTACTTC	CASSFTLAGETQYF
NA	TRBV6-5	NA	TRBJ2-7	TGTGCCAGCAGTTCATCCGGGACCGGGACCGTCGAGCAGTACTTC	CASSSSGTGTVEQYF
NA	TRBV7-2	TRBD2	TRBJ2-1	TGTGCCAGCCGGACTAGCGGGAGCAATGAGCAGTTCTTC	CASRTSGSNEQFF
few	TRBV4-1	NA	TRBJ1-1	TGCGCCAGCAGCGGGGTAGGGTTTCTAGTGAACACTGAAGCTTTCTTT	CASSGVGFLVNTEAFF
NA	TRBV9	TRBD2	TRBJ2-7	TGTGCCAGCAACGAAGGGACTAGCGTTTACGAGCAGTACTTC	CASNEGTSVYEQYF
NA	TRBV7-9	TRBD1	TRBJ2-1	TGTGCCAGCAGTAGGGGGCGGGCCCTAGGGAATGAGCAGTTCTTC	CASSRGRALGNEQFF
NA	TRBV7-8	NA	TRBJ2-3	TGTGCCAGCAGCTTAGGCGGTCGCACTAAAGATACGCAGTATTTT	CASSLGGRTKDTQYF
NA	TRBV6-1	TRBD2	TRBJ2-7	TGTGCCAGCACTGGGGCTAGCGGGATCTACGAGCAGTACTTC	CASTGASGIYEQYF
NA	TRBV5-8	TRBD1	TRBJ1-4	TGTGCCAGCAGCGGCCGACAGGGGCGGGAAAAACTGTTTTTT	CASSGRQGREKLFF
NA	TRBV25-1	NA	TRBJ2-3	TGTGCCAGCAGTGATCCTAGCGGCACAGATACGCAGTATTTT	CASSDPSGTDTQYF
NA	TRBV28	TRBD1	TRBJ2-6	TGTGCCAGCAGTTTTGATTACAGGGGGCGAAAAAGCTCTGGGGCCAACGTCCTGACTTTC	CASSFDYRGRKSSGANVLTF
NA	TRBV5-6	TRBD1	TRBJ2-2	TGTGCCAGCAGCTTGGAGACAGGGGGTTTCGTCGGGGAGCTGTTTTTT	CASSLETGGFVGELFF
NA	TRBV19	NA	TRBJ2-6	TGTGCCAGTGGACGAGCAGGGGGGGCCAACGTCCTGACTTTC	CASGRAGGANVLTF